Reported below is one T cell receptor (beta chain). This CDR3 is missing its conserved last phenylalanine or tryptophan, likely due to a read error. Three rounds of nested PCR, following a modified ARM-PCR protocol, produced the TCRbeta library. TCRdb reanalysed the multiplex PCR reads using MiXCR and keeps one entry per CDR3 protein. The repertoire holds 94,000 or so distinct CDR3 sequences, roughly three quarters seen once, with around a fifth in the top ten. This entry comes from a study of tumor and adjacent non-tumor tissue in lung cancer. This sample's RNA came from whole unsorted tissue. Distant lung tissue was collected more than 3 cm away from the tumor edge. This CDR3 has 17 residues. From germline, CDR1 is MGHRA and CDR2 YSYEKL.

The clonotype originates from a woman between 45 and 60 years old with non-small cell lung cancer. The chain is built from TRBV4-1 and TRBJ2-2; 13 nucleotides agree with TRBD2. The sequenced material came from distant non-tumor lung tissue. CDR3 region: CANSHRLAGGNTGELFL. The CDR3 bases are TGCGCCAACAGCCACAGACTAGCGGGAGGCAACACCGGGGAGCTGTTTTTA.